The 13 T cell receptor beta chains presented below share a single source sample, sequenced in a study of T cell changes during pregnancy in multiple sclerosis. Assay used: immunoSEQ multiplex PCR; TCRdb lists only in-frame clones, some missing. The data hold about 57,000 clones, with roughly 90% observed a single time. Here the sequenced sample was peripheral blood, taken after pregnancy. The receptors here all came from a female donor in good health, enrolled as a control in a pregnancy study.

The chain combines TRBV5-6 with TRBJ1-1, with 10 nucleotides matching TRBD1. Germline CDR1 SGHDT, CDR2 YYEEEE. This CDR3 comprises 16 residues. The V and J ends lost 4 bases and 0 bases, in that order; junction bases with no gene match: 6. The CDR3 nucleotides read TGTGCCAGCAGCCCCGGGACAGGGGCGCTGAACACTGAAGCTTTCTTT. Amino acids: CASSPGTGALNTEAFF.

The chain links TRBV4-2 to TRBJ1-2; possibly TRBD1 for D (5 bases). Per the germline V gene, CDR1 is LGHNA and CDR2 is YNFKEQ. Deletions cut 0 bases from V and 6 bases from J, with 14 bases between. The CDR3 runs to 15 residues. Here the CDR3 reads CASSQDGRVGDGYTF. CDR3 DNA: TGTGCCAGCAGCCAAGATGGCAGGGTGGGCGATGGCTACACCTTC.

The gene calls are TRBV7-2 and TRBJ2-1, with 12 nucleotides matching TRBD2. The CDR3 extends over 16 amino acids. CDR1 is SGHTA, CDR2 FQGNSA, per germline. The junction had 1 base not matched to a gene; V was cut back by 4 bases and J by 0 bases. The CDR3 nucleotides read TGTGCCAGCAGCTGGACTAGCGGGAACTCCTACAATGAGCAGTTCTTC. Encoded protein: CASSWTSGNSYNEQFF.

The rearrangement joins TRBV4-1 to TRBJ1-2, with D hard to call. The CDR3 has 14 residues. The V end lost 0 bases, the J end lost 3 bases, and 8 bases lay between the germline ends. In germline, CDR1 is MGHRA, CDR2 YSYEKL. In nucleotides, the CDR3 is TGCGCCAGCAGCCAAGATTTGGAGTACTATGGCTACACCTTC. This translates into CASSQDLEYYGYTF.

The gene calls are TRBV7-2 and TRBJ2-3, with 7 bases that match TRBD2. Germline CDR1 is SGHTA and CDR2 is FQGNSA. Losses at the gene ends were 1 base for V and 1 base for J; bases not matched to a gene: 5. The CDR3 is 16 amino acids. The CDR3 sequence is CASSLVAGERTDTQYF. The CDR3 DNA sequence: TGTGCCAGCAGCTTAGTTGCGGGAGAGCGCACAGATACGCAGTATTTT.

This clone occurred once. J is TRBJ1-2 and V is TRBV5-6; 10 positions match TRBD1. The CDR3 extends over 13 amino acids. The germline V gene has CDR1 SGHDT and CDR2 YYEEEE. Trimming at V came to 4 bases and at J to 5 bases, leaving 2 bases not matched to a gene. This chain's CDR3 is CASSGTGAYGYTF. As DNA, the CDR3 is TGTGCCAGCAGCGGGACAGGGGCGTATGGCTACACCTTC.

This clone was counted a single time. This rearrangement joins TRBV18 to TRBJ2-5, with TRBD1 matching over 7 bases. Germline CDR1 KGHSH, CDR2 LQKENI. V lost 6 bases, J lost 5 bases, and 9 bases stayed unmatched. This CDR3 region has 14 residues. CDR3 residues: CASSYKGAVETQYF. The CDR3 DNA is TGTGCCAGCTCGTACAAGGGGGCCGTTGAGACCCAGTACTTC.

V is TRBV5-1 and J is TRBJ1-2, with a tentative D call TRBD1 (5 bases). This CDR3 is 14 amino acids long. Trimming removed 0 bases at V and 3 bases at J, with 9 bases between. The germline V gene has CDR1 SGHRS and CDR2 YFSETQ. This CDR3 is CASSLGPQDYGYTF. The CDR3 DNA is TGCGCCAGCAGCTTGGGACCACAGGACTATGGCTACACCTTC.

On this clone: Other DNA sequences in this sample translate to the same CDR3. V is TRBV5-1 and J is TRBJ2-7, with TRBD1 identical over 7 bases. The trim removed 4 bases at V and 2 bases at J, leaving 6 bases unmatched. Germline V lookup: CDR1 SGHRS, CDR2 YFSETQ. The CDR3 length is 14 residues. The CDR3 DNA follows: TGCGCCAGCAGCAGGGGGCAGGGGACCTACGAGCAGTACTTC. This gives the protein CASSRGQGTYEQYF.

This clone was seen just once. This chain joins TRBV18 and TRBJ2-2; D may be TRBD2 (5 bases). Germline CDR1 and CDR2: KGHSH and LQKENI. Between the trimmed V and J ends, which lost 2 bases and 1 base, there was a span of 14 bases. CDR3 length equals 17 residues. The chain's CDR3 is CASSPGGSLRNTGELFF. The CDR3, as DNA: TGTGCCAGCTCACCAGGCGGGTCCCTAAGGAACACCGGGGAGCTGTTTTTT. The whole variable domain, filled in from reference TRBV18 and TRBJ2-2, reads NAGVMQNPRHLVRRRGQEARLRCSPMKGHSHVYWYRQLPEEGLKFMVYLQKENIIDESGMPKERFSAEFPKEGPSILRIQQVVRGDSAAYFCASSPGGSLRNTGELFFGEGSRLTVL.

The chain links TRBV28 to TRBJ2-3, with D perhaps TRBD1 (5 bases). The CDR3 totals 16 residues. In germline, CDR1 is MDHEN, CDR2 SYDVKM. Trimming removed 6 bases from V and 8 bases from J, with 24 bases in between. CDR3 protein: CASSESGQAMRATQYF. The DNA of the CDR3 is TGTGCCAGCAGCGAGTCAGGGCAAGCGATGCGAGCTACGCAGTATTTT.

This chain joins TRBV5-6 and TRBJ2-7, with a weak D call TRBD1 (6 bases). Germline V gives CDR1 SGHDT, CDR2 YYEEEE. Between the trimmed V and J ends, which lost 0 bases and 5 bases, there was a span of 12 bases. The CDR3 contains 14 residues. CDR3 coding DNA: TGTGCCAGCAGCTTGGAAGGGGGTAGCGACGAGCAGTACTTC. Translation: CASSLEGGSDEQYF.

This chain uses TRBV10-2 with TRBJ2-7, with D possibly TRBD1 on 6 matching bases. The ends were cut back, 10 bases at V and 0 bases at J, with 16 bases in the middle. Germline V gene data show CDR1 as WSHSY and CDR2 as SAAADI. The CDR3 runs 14 residues. The CDR3 region has the DNA TGCGCCACCTTCGAACAGGACAGCTCCTACGAGCAGTACTTC. The encoded protein is CATFEQDSSYEQYF.